This TCR beta chain is from a study of CD8 T cells in ankylosing spondylitis. Notes on the study in general: Reports say disease-linked clones showed up significantly more in matched ankylosing spondylitis synovial fluid. CD8+ disease-linked clones were present at relatively low frequencies in blood.

Each CDR3 protein is one row after TCRdb ran MiXCR on the 5' RACE reads. The profile covers about 33,000 distinct CDR3 sequences, with 12% to 15% appearing a single time and 36% taken by the ten largest. This clonotype was counted only a few times. The antigen is unknown. Looked up from germline, CDR1 is MNHEY and CDR2 is SVGAGI. V shed 4 bases and J 2 bases; nucleotides not matched to a gene: 4. The CDR3 runs to 15 residues. This sequence originates from a male donor with ankylosing spondylitis or in good health (not recorded which). Sequenced input: blood. The chain has TRBV6-5 and TRBJ2-3, with 9 bases that match TRBD2. CDR3 sequence (DNA): TGTGCCAGCAGTTTCCTAGCGGGGAACACAGATACGCAGTATTTT. Translating gives CASSFLAGNTDTQYF.